One sample yielded the 32 T cell receptor beta chains listed below, sequenced in a study of cytomegalovirus exposure and HLA in healthy donors. Both 60 Vbeta primers and 13 Jbeta primers went into the PCR. Measured with immunoSEQ multiplex PCR; TCRdb has only the in-frame clones, and not every one. The table lists 150,000 or so clones, 80% of them singletons. Sequenced material: PBMCs. These receptors all stem from a man aged 18 to 29 in good health and CMV-seropositive.

The J gene is TRBJ2-1, the V gene TRBV11-2; 14 bases are a match to TRBD2. Germline V gene lookup returns CDR1 SGHAT and CDR2 FQNNGV. There are 16 residues in the CDR3. The V gene end was trimmed by 1 base and the J gene end by 8 bases; junction bases not matched to a gene: 4. DNA of the CDR3: TGTGCCAGCAGCTTAGTCGTGGGACTAGCGGGAGATGAGCAGTTCTTC. The encoded protein is CASSLVVGLAGDEQFF.

The gene calls are TRBV7-6 and TRBJ2-3, with TRBD2 matching over 8 bases. The CDR3 has 17 amino acids. The junction had 11 bases not matched to a gene; V was cut back by 2 bases and J by 4 bases. In germline, CDR1 is SGHVS, CDR2 FNYEAQ. CDR3 protein: CASSLPKDSGASDTQYF. The CDR3 DNA reads TGTGCCAGCAGCTTACCCAAGGATAGCGGGGCTTCAGATACGCAGTATTTT.

The chain combines TRBV5-4 with TRBJ1-2; TRBD1 matches 9 bases. The germline V gene has CDR1 SGHNT and CDR2 YYREEE (reference sequence). This CDR3 spans 16 amino acids. V lost 5 bases to trimming and J lost 4 bases; unmatched junction nucleotides: 12. The CDR3 sequence: CASRRGGTGSGYGYTF. In nucleotides, the CDR3 is TGTGCCAGCAGGCGGGGCGGGACAGGGAGCGGCTATGGCTACACCTTC.

The rearrangement joins TRBV4-1 to TRBJ2-2; tentative D call: TRBD1 (5 bases). This CDR3 has 14 residues. Germline values: CDR1 MGHRA, CDR2 YSYEKL. The V gene lost 2 bases and the J gene lost 6 bases, with 10 bases spanning the gap. The CDR3 DNA reads as TGCGCCAGCAGCCAACTTACAGGTTCCGGGGAGCTGTTTTTT. This encodes CASSQLTGSGELFF.

This clone came up a few times. The CDR3 is CASSIGRANEQFF. DNA of the CDR3: TGTGCCAGTAGTATAGGCAGGGCCAATGAGCAGTTCTTC. This chain connects TRBV19 to TRBJ2-1; perhaps TRBD1 as D (5 bases). Trimming stripped 1 base from V and 6 bases from J, with 7 bases between. Germline CDR1 LNHDA, CDR2 SQIVND (reference sequence). The CDR3 is made up of 13 amino acids. The variable domain in full, with the rest retrieved from reference TRBV19 and TRBJ2-1, is DGGITQSPKYLFRKEGQNVTLSCEQNLNHDAMYWYRQDPGQGLRLIYYSQIVNDFQKGDIAEGYSVSREKKESFPLTVTSAQKNPTAFYLCASSIGRANEQFFGPGTRLTVL.

The V gene is TRBV15, the J gene TRBJ2-5; possible D gene TRBD1, 5 bases. CDR1 is LNHNV, CDR2 YYDKDF, per germline (reference sequence). V was clipped by 0 bases and J by 5 bases, with 13 bases between them. The CDR3 has 15 amino acids. The CDR3 DNA reads as TGTGCCACCAGCAGAGATTTAGGGGTGGGGGAGACCCAGTACTTC. This gives the protein CATSRDLGVGETQYF.

With regard to this clone: Because the CDR3 is missing its conserved closing phenylalanine or tryptophan, this is likely a read error. The CDR3 coding sequence is TGCGCCAGCAGCCAGTTCTCCTCCGTGAGCTCCTATAATTCACCCCTCCACCTT. Encoded protein: CASSQFSSVSSYNSPLHL. This chain links TRBV4-1 with TRBJ1-6; D gene uncertain. Deletions cut 3 bases from V and 0 bases from J, with 15 bases between. From germline, CDR1 is MGHRA and CDR2 YSYEKL. There are 18 residues in the CDR3.

This chain links TRBV5-6 with TRBJ1-2, with TRBD1 identical over 9 bases. The CDR3 is 14 residues long. CDR1 and CDR2 from the germline V gene are SGHDT and YYEEEE. Unmatched junction bases numbered 5, after V lost 4 bases and J lost 4 bases. The CDR3 bases are TGTGCCAGCAGCCCGGGACAGGGAATCTATGGCTACACCTTC. Residues: CASSPGQGIYGYTF.

The count of this clone is one. The chain couples TRBV5-6 to TRBJ2-3; D remains unclear. Germline CDR1 SGHDT, CDR2 YYEEEE. The V gene lost 0 bases and the J gene lost 4 bases, with 9 bases spanning the gap. The CDR3 has 14 amino acids. The CDR3 protein is CASSLVGAPDTQYF. The CDR3 DNA follows: TGTGCCAGCAGCTTGGTTGGAGCGCCAGATACGCAGTATTTT. Using reference TRBV5-6 and TRBJ2-3 for the parts outside the CDR3, the full variable domain is DAGVTQSPTHLIKTRGQQVTLRCSPKSGHDTVSWYQQALGQGPQFIFQYYEEEERQRGNFPDRFSGHQFPNYSSELNVNALLLGDSALYLCASSLVGAPDTQYFGPGTRLTVL.

This clone was counted a few times. The rearrangement uses TRBV2 and TRBJ1-4; TRBD1 agrees at 7 bases. This CDR3 region has 14 residues. Germline trimming cut 6 bases from V and 6 bases from J; bases unmatched to any gene: 7. Per germline, CDR1 SNHLY and CDR2 FYNNEI. CDR3 sequence (DNA): TGTGCCAGCAGGGCCCATCAGGGGGATGAAAAACTGTTTTTT. It encodes CASRAHQGDEKLFF. Complete variable domain (other parts from reference TRBV2 and TRBJ1-4): EPEVTQTPSHQVTQMGQEVILRCVPISNHLYFYWYRQILGQKVEFLVSFYNNEISEKSEIFDDQFSVERPDGSNFTLKIRSTKLEDSAMYFCASRAHQGDEKLFFGSGTQLSVL.

The chain employs TRBV6-6 and TRBJ1-4, with 8 bases fitting TRBD1. Per germline, CDR1 MNHNY and CDR2 SVGAGI (reference sequence). V was clipped by 6 bases and J by 2 bases; unmatched bases: 5. The CDR3 consists of 15 residues. The CDR3 sequence is CASSETGATNEKLFF. The CDR3 DNA sequence: TGTGCCAGCAGCGAGACAGGGGCTACTAATGAAAAACTGTTTTTT.

The V gene is TRBV29-1, the J gene TRBJ2-3, with 8 bases fitting TRBD2. With 8 bases clipped from V and 3 bases from J, the junction kept 4 bases outside the gene matches. CDR1 is SQVTM and CDR2 is ANQGSEA in the germline V gene. The CDR3 runs 12 residues. CDR3 in amino acids: CSQTSATDTQYF. The CDR3 region has the DNA TGCAGCCAGACTAGCGCAACAGATACGCAGTATTTT.

In nucleotides, the CDR3 is TGTGCCAGTAGTGAGCCTAGCGGGAGGGTTTACAATGAGCAGTTCTTC. Translated: CASSEPSGRVYNEQFF. The chain is built from TRBV19 and TRBJ2-1; 12 bases are a match to TRBD2. The CDR3 consists of 16 residues. The trim removed 5 bases at V and 4 bases at J, leaving 6 bases unmatched. Per germline, CDR1 LNHDA and CDR2 SQIVND (reference sequence).

About this clone itself: Other DNA variants within this sample encode the same CDR3. V and J are TRBV29-1 and TRBJ1-1, with no clear D. CDR1 is SQVTM and CDR2 is ANQGSEA in the germline V gene. The V gene lost 5 bases and the J gene lost 1 base, with 5 bases spanning the gap. The CDR3 extends over 11 amino acids. The CDR3 sequence: CSVRENTEAFF. The CDR3 DNA sequence: TGCAGCGTTCGGGAGAACACTGAAGCTTTCTTT.

The chain is built from TRBV11-2 and TRBJ2-1, with D tentatively TRBD2 (5 bases). This CDR3 spans 13 amino acids. Germline values: CDR1 SGHAT, CDR2 FQNNGV. Trimming took 1 base from V and 6 from J, leaving 7 bases between them. CDR3 in amino acids: CASSLAGFNEQFF. CDR3 nucleotide sequence: TGTGCCAGCAGCTTAGCGGGGTTCAATGAGCAGTTCTTC. The complete variable domain, with remaining parts taken from reference TRBV11-2 and TRBJ2-1, reads EAGVAQSPRYKIIEKRQSVAFWCNPISGHATLYWYQQILGQGPKLLIQFQNNGVVDDSQLPKDRFSAERLKGVDSTLKIQPAKLEDSAVYLCASSLAGFNEQFFGPGTRLTVL.

This clone was seen a handful of times. The chain combines TRBV29-1 with TRBJ2-3; 7 bases line up with TRBD1. V lost 7 bases, J lost 2 bases, and 9 bases stayed unmatched. Germline V gene data show CDR1 as SQVTM and CDR2 as ANQGSEA. The CDR3 consists of 14 residues. The CDR3 DNA follows: TGCAGCGCCGAGGACAGGCTAACCACAGATACGCAGTATTTT. Translated: CSAEDRLTTDTQYF.

This chain links TRBV6-5 with TRBJ2-7; 9 bases align to TRBD1. Trimming removed 5 bases from V and 4 bases from J; junction bases left unmatched: 3. The CDR3 extends over 13 amino acids. Germline lookup yields CDR1 MNHEY and CDR2 SVGAGI. The CDR3 DNA is TGTGCCAGCAGTATGGGACAGGGTTACGAGCAGTACTTC. This translates into CASSMGQGYEQYF.

The chain carries TRBV9 and TRBJ2-5, with 8 bases identical to TRBD1. Trimming removed 6 bases from V and 5 bases from J; junction bases left unmatched: 9. The CDR3 length is 14 residues. Germline loops: CDR1 SGDLS, CDR2 YYNGEE. The CDR3 region has the DNA TGTGCCAGCAACGTGGGACAGGCAGGCGAGACCCAGTACTTC. This sequence encodes CASNVGQAGETQYF.

The rearrangement links TRBV6-1 to TRBJ2-3, with 11 bases lining up with TRBD2. Germline assignment: CDR1 MNHNS and CDR2 SASEGT. The ends lost 1 base at V and 4 bases at J; junction bases unmatched: 1. The CDR3 has 15 amino acids. This CDR3 reads CASSEVAGGPDTQYF. In nucleotides, the CDR3 is TGTGCCAGCAGTGAAGTAGCGGGAGGGCCAGATACGCAGTATTTT.

The chain recombines TRBV7-9 with TRBJ1-1; perhaps TRBD1 as D (5 bases). The CDR3 runs 14 residues. V was pared by 8 bases and J by 5 bases, with 18 bases between. In germline, CDR1 is SEHNR, CDR2 FQNEAQ (reference sequence). The CDR3 loop is CASDSRGGGTEAFF. The CDR3 DNA reads as TGTGCCAGCGACTCCCGGGGTGGGGGGACTGAAGCTTTCTTT.

The chain links TRBV12-2 to TRBJ2-3; the D segment call TRBD2 is taken from the table without a DNA check. TRBV12-2 is described as a pseudogene. The CDR3 is 20 amino acids. The CDR3, as DNA: TGTGCAAGTCGCTTAGGGGGGACTAGCGGGATGCCCCATAGTGTGGATACGCAGTATTTT. It yields the protein CASRLGGTSGMPHSVDTQYF.

The chain recombines TRBV9 with TRBJ1-2, with 8 nucleotides matching TRBD1. V trimming: 3 bases; J trimming: 7 bases; junction bases outside the gene matches: 14. Per germline, CDR1 SGDLS and CDR2 YYNGEE. CDR3 size: 16 residues. CDR3: CASSDPRDRNVPGYTF. The DNA of the CDR3 is TGTGCCAGCAGCGATCCCCGGGACAGGAATGTGCCTGGCTACACCTTC.

The chain is built from TRBV19 and TRBJ1-1; 8 bases agree with TRBD1. The germline V gene encodes CDR1 LNHDA and CDR2 SQIVND (reference sequence). This CDR3 spans 17 amino acids. V was pared by 3 bases and J by 4 bases, with 13 bases of the junction left unmatched. DNA for the CDR3: TGTGCCAGTAGTATTTTTCCGCCGGACAGGGAGGCCACTGAAGCTTTCTTT. Its protein product is CASSIFPPDREATEAFF.

The CDR3 DNA reads TGTGCCAGCAGCCCCTTCACGGGGGTTAGCACAGATACGCAGTATTTT. Encoded protein: CASSPFTGVSTDTQYF. The chain links TRBV5-5 to TRBJ2-3; a weak D match, TRBD2 (6 bases). CDR1 is SGHKS, CDR2 YYEKEE, per germline (reference sequence). Trimming pared 4 bases from V and 0 bases from J, leaving 15 bases between. The CDR3 consists of 16 residues.

This clone was recorded a few times. The chain combines TRBV4-1 with TRBJ2-5, with 7 bases matching TRBD1. The CDR3 has 18 residues. Losses at the gene ends were 2 bases for V and 5 bases for J; bases not matched to a gene: 17. Germline V lookup: CDR1 MGHRA, CDR2 YSYEKL. CDR3 residues: CASSQIVLLKGALETQYF. CDR3 in DNA: TGCGCCAGCAGCCAAATAGTCTTGTTGAAGGGGGCCTTGGAGACCCAGTACTTC.

The rearrangement uses TRBV11-3 and TRBJ2-3, with unresolved D. Deletions cut 0 bases from V and 6 bases from J, with 10 bases between. The germline gives CDR1 SGHNT, CDR2 YENEEA. The CDR3 runs 14 residues. This CDR3 is CASSLDSRWDTQYF. Here the CDR3 DNA reads TGTGCCAGCAGCTTAGATTCCCGGTGGGATACGCAGTATTTT. The full variable domain, with the rest looked up from reference TRBV11-3 and TRBJ2-3, is EAGVVQSPRYKIIEKKQPVAFWCNPISGHNTLYWYLQNLGQGPELLIRYENEEAVDDSQLPKDRFSAERLKGVDSTLKIQPAELGDSAVYLCASSLDSRWDTQYFGPGTRLTVL.

This chain links TRBV5-1 with TRBJ1-1; TRBD1 might be the D (6 bases). V was clipped by 3 bases and J by 0 bases, with 9 bases between them. Germline assignment: CDR1 SGHRS and CDR2 YFSETQ. The CDR3 contains 14 residues. CDR3 nucleotide sequence: TGCGCCAGCAGCTCGGGACACCTGAACACTGAAGCTTTCTTT. This gives the protein CASSSGHLNTEAFF.

The chain has TRBV27 and TRBJ2-3, with 8 bases matching TRBD2. V dropped 8 bases and J dropped 0; count of bases not matched to a gene: 13. This CDR3 has 17 residues. Germline values: CDR1 MNHEY, CDR2 SMNVEV (reference sequence). CDR3 coding DNA: TGTGCCAGCTACGGGGGGGGTTCGGTAACTAGCACAGATACGCAGTATTTT. Translation: CASYGGGSVTSTDTQYF.

The chain couples TRBV7-9 to TRBJ1-4; D not resolved. The CDR3 covers 15 residues. Between the trimmed V and J ends, which lost 1 base and 8 bases, there was a span of 14 bases. In germline, CDR1 is SEHNR, CDR2 FQNEAQ (reference sequence). CDR3 in DNA: TGTGCCAGCAGCTTAGAGAGCAGGTCTGGCGAAAAACTGTTTTTT. This codes for CASSLESRSGEKLFF.

The V gene is TRBV19, the J gene TRBJ2-1; 7 bases are a match to TRBD1. CDR3 size: 15 residues. The germline gives CDR1 LNHDA, CDR2 SQIVND (reference sequence). V shed 1 base and J 2 bases; nucleotides not matched to a gene: 2. This CDR3 reads CASSIGDRAYNEQFF. The CDR3 region has the DNA TGTGCCAGTAGTATAGGTGACAGGGCCTACAATGAGCAGTTCTTC.

For this clone: A junction boundary mismatches the germline segment, possibly from a read error. The CDR3 sequence is CASSLTSLTVLASYNEQFF. Here the CDR3 DNA reads TGTGCCAGCAGCCTAACCTCCCTGACTGTACTCGCCAGCTACAATGAGCAGTTCTTC. This chain links TRBV7-3 with TRBJ2-1; no firm D call. Germline CDR1 is SGHTA and CDR2 is FQGTGA. The CDR3 has 19 residues.

The V call is TRBV6-5, the J call TRBJ1-2; 10 bases agree with TRBD1. The germline V gene has CDR1 MNHEY and CDR2 SVGAGI. V lost 0 bases, J lost 8 bases, and 6 bases stayed unmatched. The CDR3 is 15 amino acids. CDR3 DNA sequence: TGTGCCAGCAGTTACTCGGCCGGGACAGGGGTCGGCTACACCTTC. Its translation is CASSYSAGTGVGYTF.